The clone carrying this T cell receptor beta chain was seen at least ten times. At one of its ends the junction is not consistent with the germline gene, which may arise from a read error. The data originate from a study of T cell repertoires in cytomegalovirus infection. Study background: Public TCR beta signatures provided an indication of both CMV infection and a matching HLA type.

TCRdb re-called the reads with MiXCR, one entry per CDR3 protein. This sample has a few hundred thousand distinct CDR3 sequences, with roughly 17% found just once. The CDR3 length is 14 residues. CDR1 is SGHTA, CDR2 FQGNSA, per germline. V and J are TRBV7-2 and TRBJ1-2, with TRBD1 identical over 8 bases. Material for sequencing was PBMCs. This clonotype was obtained from a human donor in good health (CMV status not recorded). Some clones in this sample may be carry-over from other donors' samples. Here the CDR3 reads CASSLAPGQGGYTF. The CDR3 DNA is TGTGCCAGCAGTTTAGCTCCCGGACAGGGTGGCTACACCTTC.